These 12 T cell receptor beta chains originate from one sample sequenced in a study of tumor-infiltrating lymphocytes in oesophageal squamous cell carcinoma. TCRdb analysed the PCR reads with MiXCR anew, one entry per CDR3 protein. The table lists about 21,000 distinct CDR3 sequences, more than 30% of them singletons. The specimen sequenced was esophageal tumor tissue. Receptor source: a male donor with esophageal squamous cell carcinoma.

This clonotype was recorded many times. Sequence at one end of the junction differs from germline and may be a read error. J is TRBJ2-1 and V is TRBV11-2; TRBD2 agrees at 12 bases. The CDR3 contains 12 residues. CDR1 SGHAT and CDR2 FQNNGV come from the germline V gene. CDR3 sequence (DNA): TGTGCCAGCAGCAACCGGACTAGCGGGGTCACCTTC. This encodes CASSNRTSGVTF.

The chain has TRBV12-5 and TRBJ2-1; TRBD2 matches 14 bases. Trimming took 6 bases from V and 7 from J; bases not matched to a gene: 5. Germline assignment: CDR1 LGHNT and CDR2 FRNRAP. CDR3 length equals 15 residues. In DNA, the CDR3 is TGTGCTAGTGGGACTAGCGGGAGGGGGCGGAATGAGCAGTTCTTC. This encodes CASGTSGRGRNEQFF. The full variable domain, its missing parts supplied by reference TRBV12-5 and TRBJ2-1, is DARVTQTPRHKVTEMGQEVTMRCQPILGHNTVFWYRQTMMQGLELLAYFRNRAPLDDSGMPKDRFSAEMPDATLATLKIQPSEPRDSAVYFCASGTSGRGRNEQFFGPGTRLTVL.

This sequence joins TRBV6-1 and TRBJ1-5; tentatively, D is TRBD1 (6 bases). Germline V gives CDR1 MNHNS, CDR2 SASEGT. With 0 bases removed from V and 4 bases from J, the gap between germline ends came to 7 bases. The CDR3 contains 14 residues. In nucleotides, the CDR3 is TGTGCCAGCAGTGAAGCAGGGGGGAATCAGCCCCAGCATTTT. This encodes CASSEAGGNQPQHF.

The genes are TRBV6-7 and TRBJ2-3, with 10 bases matching TRBD2. TRBV6-7 is designated an ORF whose function remains uncertain. V shed 0 bases and J 1 base; nucleotides not matched to a gene: 13. The CDR3 length is 20 residues. The CDR3 nucleotides read TGTGCCAGCAGTTACTCTAGGACAGTTTTCCTAGCGGGGGGCACAGATACGCAGTATTTT. Translation: CASSYSRTVFLAGGTDTQYF.

V is TRBV11-2 and J is TRBJ2-6; 9 nucleotides agree with TRBD1. J lost 0 bases, V lost 1 base, and 10 bases had no gene match. CDR3 size: 20 residues. Germline V gene data show CDR1 as SGHAT and CDR2 as FQNNGV. The CDR3 nucleotides are TGTGCCAGCAGCTTAGTCGGCGTGGGACAGGGCGCCTCTGGGGCCAACGTCCTGACTTTC. As protein: CASSLVGVGQGASGANVLTF.

This clonotype was seen ten or more times. The chain has TRBV19 and TRBJ2-1, with D uncertain. The germline V and J ends were trimmed by 4 bases and 6 bases, with 10 bases remaining between them. CDR1 and CDR2 from the germline V gene are LNHDA and SQIVND (reference sequence). This CDR3 region has 13 residues. As DNA, the CDR3 is TGTGCCAGTAGTAAGCAATGGGGCAATGAGCAGTTCTTC. Its translation: CASSKQWGNEQFF.

The chain is built from TRBV7-4 and TRBJ1-4; D is ambiguous. V lost 3 bases, J lost 6 bases, and 11 bases lay in between. Per the germline V gene, CDR1 is SGHVT and CDR2 is SQSDAQ. This CDR3 comprises 14 residues. The chain's CDR3 is CASSLLQTDEKLFF. The CDR3 nucleotides read TGTGCCAGCAGCTTGTTGCAGACCGATGAAAAACTGTTTTTT.

This clonotype was observed a single time. CDR3 residues: CASSLGDGRNTGELYF. The CDR3, as DNA: TGTGCCAGCAGCTTAGGGGACGGGAGGAACACCGGGGAGCTGTATTTT. V and J are TRBV11-3 and TRBJ2-3, with 7 nucleotides matching TRBD2. With 1 base clipped from V and 14 bases from J, the junction kept 18 bases outside the gene matches. The CDR3 is made up of 16 amino acids. Germline assignment: CDR1 SGHNT and CDR2 YENEEA.

This clonotype was seen at least ten times. A read error may produce the germline difference seen at one junction end. The V call is TRBV7-7, the J call TRBJ2-5, with 9 nucleotides matching TRBD1. The CDR3 extends over 16 amino acids. The germline V gene has CDR1 SSHAT and CDR2 FNYEAQ (reference sequence). The CDR3 coding sequence is TGTGCTAGCAGCTTAGAAGGGCGGACAGGGGTAGAGACCCAGTACTTC. As protein: CASSLEGRTGVETQYF.

The sample holds many counts of this clonotype. With a much larger clone just one base away, this may be a read error. The V call is TRBV7-9, the J call TRBJ2-4, with 8 positions matching TRBD2. This CDR3 region has 16 residues. The V gene end was trimmed by 5 bases and the J gene end by 13 bases; junction bases not matched to a gene: 19. Germline CDR1 and CDR2: SEHNR and FQNEAQ (reference sequence). The CDR3 is CASSTFRAGGLNEQYF. CDR3 nucleotide sequence: TGTGCCAGCAGCACATTCAGGGCGGGAGGACTCAATGAGCAGTACTTC. The whole variable domain, remainder taken from reference TRBV7-9 and TRBJ2-4, is DTGVSQNPRHKITKRGQNVTFRCDPISEHNRLYWYRQTLGQGPEFLTYFQNEAQLEKSRLLSDRFSAERPKGSFSTLEIQRTEQGDSAMYLCASSTFRAGGLNEQYFGAGTRLSVL.

This clonotype was observed a handful of times. V gene TRBV10-3 combines with J gene TRBJ2-5; D not resolved. Germline CDR1 is ENHRY and CDR2 is SYGVKD. The CDR3 is made up of 14 amino acids. V lost 3 bases and J lost 0, with 8 bases in between. The CDR3 DNA reads as TGTGCCATCAGTGACACAGCCTACCAAGAGACCCAGTACTTC. This encodes CAISDTAYQETQYF.

This clonotype has at least ten counts. The chain uses TRBV6-1 and TRBJ2-3; 10 positions match TRBD2. The CDR3 has 16 residues. The germline gives CDR1 MNHNS, CDR2 SASEGT. Trimming took 7 bases from V and 0 from J; bases not matched to a gene: 7. CDR3 protein: CASNLGLAASTDTQYF. The CDR3, as DNA: TGTGCCAGCAACCTCGGACTAGCGGCTAGCACAGATACGCAGTATTTT.